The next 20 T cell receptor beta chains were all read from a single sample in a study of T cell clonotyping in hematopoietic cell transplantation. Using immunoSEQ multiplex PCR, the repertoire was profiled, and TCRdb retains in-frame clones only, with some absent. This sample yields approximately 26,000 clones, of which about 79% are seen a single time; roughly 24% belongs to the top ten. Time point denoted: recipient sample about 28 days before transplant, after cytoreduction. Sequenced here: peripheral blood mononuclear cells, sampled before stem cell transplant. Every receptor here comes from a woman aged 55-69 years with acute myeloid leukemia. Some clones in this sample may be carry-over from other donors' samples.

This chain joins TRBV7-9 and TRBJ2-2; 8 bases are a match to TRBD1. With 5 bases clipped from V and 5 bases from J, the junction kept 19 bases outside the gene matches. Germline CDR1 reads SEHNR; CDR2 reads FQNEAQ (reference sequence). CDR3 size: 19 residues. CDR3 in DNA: TGTGCCAGCAGCCCCAACAGGGGACAGGTGGCCCCGGGAACCGGGGAGCTGTTTTTT. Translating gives CASSPNRGQVAPGTGELFF.

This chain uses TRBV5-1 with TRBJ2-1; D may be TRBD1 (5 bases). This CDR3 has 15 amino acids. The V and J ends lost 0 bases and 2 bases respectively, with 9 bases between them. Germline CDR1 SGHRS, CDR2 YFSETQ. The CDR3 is CASSLVQGAYNEQFF. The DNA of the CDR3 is TGCGCCAGCAGCTTGGTCCAGGGTGCCTACAATGAGCAGTTCTTC.

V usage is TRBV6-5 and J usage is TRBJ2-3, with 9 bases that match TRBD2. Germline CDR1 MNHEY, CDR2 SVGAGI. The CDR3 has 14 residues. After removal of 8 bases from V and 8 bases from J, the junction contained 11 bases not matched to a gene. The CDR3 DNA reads TGTGCCAGCTGTCGTGCGGGAGGGCCGGGTACGCAGTATTTT. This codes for CASCRAGGPGTQYF.

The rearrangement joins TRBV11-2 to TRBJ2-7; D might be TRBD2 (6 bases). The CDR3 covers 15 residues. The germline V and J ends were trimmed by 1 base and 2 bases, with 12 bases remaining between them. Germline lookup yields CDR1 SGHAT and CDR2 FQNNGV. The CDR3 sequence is CASSLGGTGAYEQYF. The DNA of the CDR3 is TGTGCCAGCAGCTTAGGAGGGACGGGGGCCTACGAGCAGTACTTC.

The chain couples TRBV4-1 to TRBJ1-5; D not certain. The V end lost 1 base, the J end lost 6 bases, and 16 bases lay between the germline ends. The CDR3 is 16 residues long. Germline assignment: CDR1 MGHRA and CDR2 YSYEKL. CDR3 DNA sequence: TGCGCCAGCAGCCAAGTTTCTCTCAGGTTGGGTCAGCCCCAGCATTTT. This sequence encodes CASSQVSLRLGQPQHF.

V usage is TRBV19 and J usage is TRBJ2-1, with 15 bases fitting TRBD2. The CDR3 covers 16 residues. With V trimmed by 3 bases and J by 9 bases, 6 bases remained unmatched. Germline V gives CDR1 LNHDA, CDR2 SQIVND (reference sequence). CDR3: CASSILGLAGGPEQFF. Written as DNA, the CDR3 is TGTGCCAGTAGTATCCTCGGACTAGCGGGAGGGCCTGAGCAGTTCTTC.

Here the CDR3 DNA reads TGTGCCAGCAGTTGGGGAGATGGCTACACCTTC. It translates to CASSWGDGYTF. The V call is TRBV6-5, the J call TRBJ1-2; D gene ambiguous. The CDR3 is 11 amino acids. CDR1 is MNHEY and CDR2 is SVGAGI in the germline V gene. Trimming shortened V by 4 bases and J by 6 bases, and 6 bases separated the two germline ends.

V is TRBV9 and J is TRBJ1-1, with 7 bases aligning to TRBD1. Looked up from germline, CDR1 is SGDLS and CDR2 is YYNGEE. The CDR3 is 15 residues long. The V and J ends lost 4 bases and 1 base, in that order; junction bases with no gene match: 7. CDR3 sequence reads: CASSPSTGSNTEAFF. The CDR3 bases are TGTGCCAGCAGCCCCTCGACAGGGTCGAACACTGAAGCTTTCTTT.

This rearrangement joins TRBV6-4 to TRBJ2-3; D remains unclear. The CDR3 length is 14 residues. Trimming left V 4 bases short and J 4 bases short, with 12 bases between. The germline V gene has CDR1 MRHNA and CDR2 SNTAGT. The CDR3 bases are TGTGCCAGCAGTGTGGGCTCAGAACCAGATACGCAGTATTTT. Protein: CASSVGSEPDTQYF.

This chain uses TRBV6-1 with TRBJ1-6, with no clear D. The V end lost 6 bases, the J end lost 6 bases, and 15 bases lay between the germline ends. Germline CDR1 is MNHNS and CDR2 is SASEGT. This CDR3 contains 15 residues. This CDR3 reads CASSALGGSNSPLHF. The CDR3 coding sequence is TGTGCCAGCAGCGCACTGGGAGGGAGTAATTCACCCCTCCACTTT.

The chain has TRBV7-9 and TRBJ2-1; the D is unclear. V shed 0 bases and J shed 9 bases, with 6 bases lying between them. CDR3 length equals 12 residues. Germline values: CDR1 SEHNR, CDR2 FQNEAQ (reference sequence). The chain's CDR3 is CASSLALSEQFF. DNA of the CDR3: TGTGCCAGCAGCTTAGCCCTTAGTGAGCAGTTCTTC.

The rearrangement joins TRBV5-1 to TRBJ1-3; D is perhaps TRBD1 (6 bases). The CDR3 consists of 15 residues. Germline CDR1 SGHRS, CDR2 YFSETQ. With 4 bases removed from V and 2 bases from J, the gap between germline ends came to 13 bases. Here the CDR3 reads CASSPEGGPGNTIYF. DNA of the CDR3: TGCGCCAGCAGCCCGGAGGGGGGCCCTGGAAACACCATATATTTT.

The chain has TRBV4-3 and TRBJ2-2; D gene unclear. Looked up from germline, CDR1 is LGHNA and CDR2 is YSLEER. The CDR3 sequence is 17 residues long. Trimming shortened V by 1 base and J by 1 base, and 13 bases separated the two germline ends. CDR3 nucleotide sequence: TGCGCCAGCAGCCAAGTCGGTTTCGGGTTGAACACCGGGGAGCTGTTTTTT. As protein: CASSQVGFGLNTGELFF.

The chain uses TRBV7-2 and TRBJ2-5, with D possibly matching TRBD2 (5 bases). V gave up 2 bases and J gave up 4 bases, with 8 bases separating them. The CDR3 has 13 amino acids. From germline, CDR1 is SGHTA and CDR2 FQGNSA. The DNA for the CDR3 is TGTGCCAGCAGCTTACAGAGGGCAGAGACCCAGTACTTC. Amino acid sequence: CASSLQRAETQYF.

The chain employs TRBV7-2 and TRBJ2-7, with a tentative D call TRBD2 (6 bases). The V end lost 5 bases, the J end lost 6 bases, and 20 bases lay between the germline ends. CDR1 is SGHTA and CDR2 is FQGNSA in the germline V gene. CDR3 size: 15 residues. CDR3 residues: CASSLSGGSAPEQYF. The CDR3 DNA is TGTGCCAGCAGCCTCTCTGGGGGGTCTGCCCCCGAGCAGTACTTC.

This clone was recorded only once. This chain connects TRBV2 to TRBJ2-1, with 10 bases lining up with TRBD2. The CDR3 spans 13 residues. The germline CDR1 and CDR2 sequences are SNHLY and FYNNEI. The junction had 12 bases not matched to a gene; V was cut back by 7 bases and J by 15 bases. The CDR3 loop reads CASTTGLAVVLFF. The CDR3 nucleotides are TGTGCCAGCACCACCGGACTAGCGGTCGTTTTGTTCTTC. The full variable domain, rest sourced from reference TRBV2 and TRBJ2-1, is EPEVTQTPSHQVTQMGQEVILRCVPISNHLYFYWYRQILGQKVEFLVSFYNNEISEKSEIFDDQFSVERPDGSNFTLKIRSTKLEDSAMYFCASTTGLAVVLFFGPGTRLTVL.

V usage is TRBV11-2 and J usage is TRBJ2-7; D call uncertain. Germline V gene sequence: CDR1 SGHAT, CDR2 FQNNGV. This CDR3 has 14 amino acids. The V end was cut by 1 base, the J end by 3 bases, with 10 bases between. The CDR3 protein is CASSLAPSVYEQYF. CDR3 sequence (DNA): TGTGCCAGCAGCTTAGCCCCCTCAGTCTACGAGCAGTACTTC.

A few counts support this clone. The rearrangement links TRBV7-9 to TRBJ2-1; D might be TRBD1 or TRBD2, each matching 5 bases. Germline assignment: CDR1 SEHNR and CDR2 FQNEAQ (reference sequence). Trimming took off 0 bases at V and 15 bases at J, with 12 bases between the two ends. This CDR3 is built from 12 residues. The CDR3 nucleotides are TGTGCCAGCAGCTTAGCGGAGAGGGGTCGGTTCTTC. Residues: CASSLAERGRFF. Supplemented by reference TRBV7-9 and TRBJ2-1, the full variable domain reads DTGVSQNPRHKITKRGQNVTFRCDPISEHNRLYWYRQTLGQGPEFLTYFQNEAQLEKSRLLSDRFSAERPKGSFSTLEIQRTEQGDSAMYLCASSLAERGRFFGPGTRLTVL.

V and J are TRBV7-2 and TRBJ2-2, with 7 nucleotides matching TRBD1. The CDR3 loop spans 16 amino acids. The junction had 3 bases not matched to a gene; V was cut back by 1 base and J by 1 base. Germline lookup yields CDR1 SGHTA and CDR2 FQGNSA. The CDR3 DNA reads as TGTGCCAGCAGCTTAGGAAGGACAGGGAACACCGGGGAGCTGTTTTTT. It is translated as CASSLGRTGNTGELFF.

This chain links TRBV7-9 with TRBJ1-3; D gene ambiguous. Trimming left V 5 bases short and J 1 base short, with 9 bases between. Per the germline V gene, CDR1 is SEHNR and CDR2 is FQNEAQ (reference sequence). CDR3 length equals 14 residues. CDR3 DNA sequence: TGTGCCAGCAGCCCCAGGAAGTCTGGAAACACCATATATTTT. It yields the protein CASSPRKSGNTIYF.